This T cell receptor (beta chain) was sequenced for a study of blood T cell repertoires in COVID-19. How the authors handled the data: Quantification of nucleated cells was approximated via reference gene primer amplification. Profiling relied on immunoSEQ multiplex PCR, and the TCRdb table lists in-frame clones only, not all of them. That table is the source of V, J and clone size, and D and trimming were worked out from the DNA. The table includes about 130,000 clones, 75% to 85% detected once. Trimming removed 6 bases from V and 8 bases from J; junction bases left unmatched: 11. The CDR3 has 15 residues. Per germline, CDR1 MNHEY and CDR2 SMNVEV (reference sequence).

The sample was peripheral blood. The TCR was taken from a woman in her 70s with COVID-19, enrolled during active disease. This chain links TRBV27 with TRBJ2-4; 9 bases are a match to TRBD1. CDR3 residues: CASSSGTGTIYIQYF. The CDR3 DNA sequence: TGTGCCAGCAGCTCCGGGACAGGGACGATATACATTCAGTACTTC.